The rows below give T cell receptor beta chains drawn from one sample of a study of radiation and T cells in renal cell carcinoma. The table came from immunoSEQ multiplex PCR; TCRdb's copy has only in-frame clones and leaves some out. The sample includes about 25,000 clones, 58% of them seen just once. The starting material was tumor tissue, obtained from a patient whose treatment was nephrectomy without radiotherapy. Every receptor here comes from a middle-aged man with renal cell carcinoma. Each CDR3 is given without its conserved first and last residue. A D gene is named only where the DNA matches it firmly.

ASSLRSGTSGNNEQF,TRBD2,TRBJ2-1,TRBV4-2
ASSPSLEGSLGYT,.,TRBJ1-2,TRBV5-5
ASRLVEETQY,.,TRBJ2-5,TRBV12-2
ASSASHSMNTEAF,.,TRBJ1-1,TRBV28
ASSRGGSNTEAF,.,TRBJ1-1,TRBV6-5
ASSQDHGLPASPLH,.,TRBJ1-6,TRBV4-1
ASSRGRAYEQY,TRBD2,TRBJ2-7,TRBV7-2
ASSGASGRAYNEQF,TRBD2,TRBJ2-1,TRBV10-2
AWSVGLAEYEQY,TRBD2,TRBJ2-7,TRBV30
ASSPTGGSYEQY,TRBD1,TRBJ2-7,TRBV18
ASSITESSYEQY,.,TRBJ2-7,TRBV19
ASSLGDTSQETQY,.,TRBJ2-5,TRBV5-1
ASSYSTTGELF,.,TRBJ2-2,TRBV6-6
ASSITRMNTEAF,.,TRBJ1-1,TRBV7-9
ASSQEGGGVLGGYT,TRBD1,TRBJ1-2,TRBV4-2
ASSSSGRAVGDTQY,TRBD2,TRBJ2-3,TRBV7-2
ASSPSGNSEQF,TRBD2,TRBJ2-1,TRBV6-5
ASSFSVDSPLH,.,TRBJ1-6,TRBV7-9
ASNAPEQY,.,TRBJ2-7,TRBV2
ASTITMGATEAF,.,TRBJ1-1,TRBV28
ASSLDINEGFSTDTQY,.,TRBJ2-3,TRBV11-2
ATSGQGASYEQY,TRBD1,TRBJ2-7,TRBV27
ASRPLTGVSNIQY,TRBD1,TRBJ2-4,TRBV6-1
ASSSGGTEAF,TRBD1,TRBJ1-1,TRBV27
ASRGQPSGANVLT,TRBD1,TRBJ2-6,TRBV28
ASSRPPLQGDNYEQY,TRBD1,TRBJ2-7,TRBV28
ASGPRGGGGYT,.,TRBJ1-2,TRBV27
ASSLVRRGQYQETQY,.,TRBJ2-5,TRBV7-9
ASSFSMGGTGNEKLF,TRBD1,TRBJ1-4,TRBV28
ASSQSRGTYEQY,.,TRBJ2-7,TRBV4-1
ASSPEAGGNTIY,.,TRBJ1-3,TRBV5-1
ASSLVGGPII,.,TRBJ2-1,TRBV11-2
ASSQGGTSGIYEQY,TRBD2,TRBJ2-7,TRBV4-1
ASSRSRRQGNTGELF,.,TRBJ2-2,TRBV4-3
ASRDGFYEQY,.,TRBJ2-7,TRBV28
ASSSGLQETQY,TRBD2,TRBJ2-5,TRBV7-2
SVEGSLAGSRYEQY,TRBD2,TRBJ2-7,TRBV29-1
ASRPGQFNQPQH,.,TRBJ1-5,TRBV19
ASSLTALHSYEQY,.,TRBJ2-7,TRBV27
AGSQEGWTSGGQNIQY,TRBD2,TRBJ2-4,TRBV4-2
ASSLNLGQGVYNSPLH,.,TRBJ1-6,TRBV7-8
ASSRGEGGYGYT,.,TRBJ1-2,TRBV10-2
ASSRTGPGGNTIY,.,TRBJ1-3,TRBV6-5
ASSTLQPGTGPRDEKLF,TRBD1,TRBJ1-4,TRBV7-2
ASSEAWGRGYGYT,.,TRBJ1-2,TRBV6-1
ASSVGQGATTEAF,TRBD1,TRBJ1-1,TRBV9
AWSERGRTYEQY,TRBD2,TRBJ2-7,TRBV30
ASSPRTAVLKEGYT,.,TRBJ1-2,TRBV9
ASTAGTGVDTEAF,TRBD1,TRBJ1-1,TRBV11-2
ASSLALIGAPGYGYT,.,TRBJ1-2,TRBV7-9
AISESQGTYEQF,.,TRBJ2-1,TRBV10-3
ASRPVGTGDETQY,TRBD1,TRBJ2-5,TRBV6-6